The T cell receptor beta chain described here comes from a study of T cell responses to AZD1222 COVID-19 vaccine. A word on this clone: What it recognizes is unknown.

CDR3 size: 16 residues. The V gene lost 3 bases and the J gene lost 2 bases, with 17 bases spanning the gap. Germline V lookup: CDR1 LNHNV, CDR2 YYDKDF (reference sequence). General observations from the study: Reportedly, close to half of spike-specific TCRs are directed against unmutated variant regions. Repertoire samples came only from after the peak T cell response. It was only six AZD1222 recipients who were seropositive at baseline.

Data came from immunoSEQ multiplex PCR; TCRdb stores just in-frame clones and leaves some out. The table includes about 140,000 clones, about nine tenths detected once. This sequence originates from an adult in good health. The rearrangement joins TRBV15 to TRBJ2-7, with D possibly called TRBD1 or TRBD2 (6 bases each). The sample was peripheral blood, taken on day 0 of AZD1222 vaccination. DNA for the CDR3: TGTGCCACCAGCAGCGGGGGTTGGGCAGGGGCCTACGAGCAGTACTTC. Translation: CATSSGGWAGAYEQYF.